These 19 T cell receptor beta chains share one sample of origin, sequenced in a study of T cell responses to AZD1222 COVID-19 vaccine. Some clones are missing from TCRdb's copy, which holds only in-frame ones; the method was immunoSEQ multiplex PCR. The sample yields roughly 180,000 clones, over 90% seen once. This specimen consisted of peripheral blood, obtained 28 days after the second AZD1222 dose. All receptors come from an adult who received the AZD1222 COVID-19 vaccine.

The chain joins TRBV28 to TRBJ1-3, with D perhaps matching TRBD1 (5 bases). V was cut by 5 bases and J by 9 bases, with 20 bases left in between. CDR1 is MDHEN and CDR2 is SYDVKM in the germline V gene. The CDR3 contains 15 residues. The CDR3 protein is CASSNFIGGSGTIYF. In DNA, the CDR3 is TGTGCCAGCAGTAACTTTATCGGGGGATCGGGCACCATATATTTT. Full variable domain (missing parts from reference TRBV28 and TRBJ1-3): DVKVTQSSRYLVKRTGEKVFLECVQDMDHENMFWYRQDPGLGLRLIYFSYDVKMKEKGDIPEGYSVSREKKERFSLILESASTNQTSMYLCASSNFIGGSGTIYFGEGSWLTVV.

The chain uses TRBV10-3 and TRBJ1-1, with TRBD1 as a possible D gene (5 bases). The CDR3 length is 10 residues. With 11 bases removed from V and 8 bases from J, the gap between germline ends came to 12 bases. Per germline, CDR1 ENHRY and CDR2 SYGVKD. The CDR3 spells CASAGQEAFF. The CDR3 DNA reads TGTGCCTCGGCAGGGCAGGAAGCTTTCTTT.

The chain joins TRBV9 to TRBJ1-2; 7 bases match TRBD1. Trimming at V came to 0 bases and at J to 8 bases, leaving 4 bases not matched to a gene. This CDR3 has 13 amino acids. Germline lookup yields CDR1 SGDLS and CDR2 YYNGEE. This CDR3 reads CASSVGGGEGYTF. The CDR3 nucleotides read TGTGCCAGCAGCGTAGGAGGGGGCGAAGGCTACACCTTC.

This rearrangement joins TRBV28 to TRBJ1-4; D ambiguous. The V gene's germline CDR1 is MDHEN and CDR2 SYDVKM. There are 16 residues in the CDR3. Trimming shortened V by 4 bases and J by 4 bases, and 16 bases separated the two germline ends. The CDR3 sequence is CASSSPNGDLNEKLFF. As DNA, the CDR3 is TGTGCCAGCAGTTCACCCAACGGGGATCTTAATGAAAAACTGTTTTTT.

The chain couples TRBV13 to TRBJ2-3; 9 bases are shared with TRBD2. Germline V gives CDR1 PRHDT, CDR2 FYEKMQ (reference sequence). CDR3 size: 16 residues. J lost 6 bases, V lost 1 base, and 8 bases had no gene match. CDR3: CASSLAAGGASDTQYF. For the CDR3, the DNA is TGTGCCAGCAGCTTAGCGGCGGGGGGGGCCTCGGATACGCAGTATTTT.

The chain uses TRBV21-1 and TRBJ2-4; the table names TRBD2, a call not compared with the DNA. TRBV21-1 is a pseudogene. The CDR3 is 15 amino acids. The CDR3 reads CASSKESRPSYIQYF. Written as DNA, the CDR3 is TGTGCCAGCAGCAAAGAGTCGAGACCTAGCTACATTCAGTACTTC.

In nucleotides, the CDR3 is TGTGCCAGCAGCCGGAAAATGGACAGGGGGCAAGGGATTAGTGGCTACACCTTC. Translation gives CASSRKMDRGQGISGYTF. The rearrangement uses TRBV21-1 and TRBJ1-2; the table's D call of TRBD1 was not tested on the DNA. TRBV21-1 is reported as a pseudogene. CDR3 length: 18 amino acids.

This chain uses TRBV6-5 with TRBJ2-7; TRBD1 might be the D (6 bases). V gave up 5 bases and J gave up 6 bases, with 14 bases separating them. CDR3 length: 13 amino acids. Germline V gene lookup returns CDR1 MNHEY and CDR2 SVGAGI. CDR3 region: CASSSTGSGEQYF. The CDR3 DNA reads TGTGCCAGCAGTAGTACAGGGTCCGGCGAGCAGTACTTC.

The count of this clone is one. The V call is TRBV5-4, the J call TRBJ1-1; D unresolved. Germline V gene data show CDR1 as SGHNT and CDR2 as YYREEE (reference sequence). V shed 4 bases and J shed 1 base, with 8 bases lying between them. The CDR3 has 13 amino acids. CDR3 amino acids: CASSQNQNTEAFF. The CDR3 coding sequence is TGTGCCAGCAGCCAAAACCAGAACACTGAAGCTTTCTTT.

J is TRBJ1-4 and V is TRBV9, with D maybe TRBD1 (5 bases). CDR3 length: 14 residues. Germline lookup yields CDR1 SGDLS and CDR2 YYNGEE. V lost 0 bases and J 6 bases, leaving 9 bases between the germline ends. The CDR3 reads CASSVGDGDEKLFF. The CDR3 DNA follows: TGTGCCAGCAGCGTAGGGGACGGCGATGAAAAACTGTTTTTT.

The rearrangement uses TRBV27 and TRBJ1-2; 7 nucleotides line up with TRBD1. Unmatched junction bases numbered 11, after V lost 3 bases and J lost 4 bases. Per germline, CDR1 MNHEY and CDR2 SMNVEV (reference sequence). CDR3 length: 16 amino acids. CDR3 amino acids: CASSFSGGFSTYGYTF. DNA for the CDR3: TGTGCCAGCAGTTTCTCAGGGGGTTTCTCTACCTATGGCTACACCTTC.

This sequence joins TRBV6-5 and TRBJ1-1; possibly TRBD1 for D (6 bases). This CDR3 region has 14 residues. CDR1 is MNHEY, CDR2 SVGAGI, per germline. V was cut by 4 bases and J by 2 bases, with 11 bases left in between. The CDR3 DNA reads TGTGCCAGCAGTTCGGGACACTTAAACACTGAAGCTTTCTTT. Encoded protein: CASSSGHLNTEAFF.

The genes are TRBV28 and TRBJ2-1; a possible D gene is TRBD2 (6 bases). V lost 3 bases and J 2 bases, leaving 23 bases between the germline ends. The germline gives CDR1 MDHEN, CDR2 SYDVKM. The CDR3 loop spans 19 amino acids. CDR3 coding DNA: TGTGCCAGCAGTTTTAGTCACCCATTTTCCAGCGGGCCCTACAATGAGCAGTTCTTC. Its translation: CASSFSHPFSSGPYNEQFF.

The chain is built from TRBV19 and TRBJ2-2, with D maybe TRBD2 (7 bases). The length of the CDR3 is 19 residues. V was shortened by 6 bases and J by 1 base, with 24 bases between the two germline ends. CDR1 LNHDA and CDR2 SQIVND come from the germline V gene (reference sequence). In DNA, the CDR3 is TGTGCCAGTAGCCCCATACGGGGGGCGACTCGAGGGAACACCGGGGAGCTGTTTTTT. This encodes CASSPIRGATRGNTGELFF.

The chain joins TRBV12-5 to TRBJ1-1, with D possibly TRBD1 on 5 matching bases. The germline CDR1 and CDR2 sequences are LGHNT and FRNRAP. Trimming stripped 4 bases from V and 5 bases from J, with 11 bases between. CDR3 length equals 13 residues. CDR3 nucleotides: TGTGCTAGTGGTTCGCACGGGGGGACTGAAGCTTTCTTT. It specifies CASGSHGGTEAFF.

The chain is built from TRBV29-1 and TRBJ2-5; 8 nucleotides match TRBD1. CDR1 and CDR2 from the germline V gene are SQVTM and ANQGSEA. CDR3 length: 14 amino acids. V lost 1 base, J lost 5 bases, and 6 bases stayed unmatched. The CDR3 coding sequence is TGCAGCGTTGAAGGTGGACAGGGATGGGAGACCCAGTACTTC. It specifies CSVEGGQGWETQYF.

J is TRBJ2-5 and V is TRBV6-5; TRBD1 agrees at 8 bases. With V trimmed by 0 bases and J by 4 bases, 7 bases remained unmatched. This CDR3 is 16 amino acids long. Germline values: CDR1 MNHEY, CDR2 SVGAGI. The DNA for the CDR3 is TGTGCCAGCAGTTACTCGGCCAGGGGGCTGGGAGAGACCCAGTACTTC. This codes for CASSYSARGLGETQYF.

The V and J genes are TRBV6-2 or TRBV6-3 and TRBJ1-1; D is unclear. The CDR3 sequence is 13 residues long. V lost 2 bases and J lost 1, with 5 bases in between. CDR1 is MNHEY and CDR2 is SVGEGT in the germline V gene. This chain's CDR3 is CASSYRGNTEAFF. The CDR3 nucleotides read TGTGCCAGCAGTTACCGGGGGAACACTGAAGCTTTCTTT.

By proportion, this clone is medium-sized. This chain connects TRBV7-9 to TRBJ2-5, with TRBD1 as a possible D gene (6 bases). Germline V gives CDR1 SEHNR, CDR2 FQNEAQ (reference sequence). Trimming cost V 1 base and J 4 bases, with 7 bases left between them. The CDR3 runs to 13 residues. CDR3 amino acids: CASSLEGGETQYF. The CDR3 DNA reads TGTGCCAGCAGCTTAGAAGGGGGAGAGACCCAGTACTTC.